These 26 T cell receptor beta chains were all obtained from the same sample, sequenced in a study of cytomegalovirus exposure and HLA in healthy donors. The PCR contained 60 Vbeta and 13 Jbeta primers. Assay used: immunoSEQ multiplex PCR; TCRdb lists only in-frame clones, some missing. The data contain some 170,000 clones, approximately 76% of them seen just once; the ten biggest clones take up over 1.1%. Source material: PBMCs. The receptor set was obtained from a man in his 60s in good health and CMV-seronegative.

The chain joins TRBV27 to TRBJ2-7; tentative D call: TRBD2 (5 bases). The ends were cut back, 6 bases at V and 1 base at J, with 13 bases in the middle. CDR1 is MNHEY and CDR2 is SMNVEV in the germline V gene (reference sequence). The CDR3 is 14 amino acids. Here the CDR3 reads CASSLDYVSYEQYF. The CDR3, as DNA: TGTGCCAGCAGCCTCGACTACGTTTCCTACGAGCAGTACTTC.

The chain employs TRBV29-1 and TRBJ2-6; TRBD2 might be the D (6 bases). This CDR3 is built from 17 residues. Trimming shortened V by 1 base and J by 0 bases, and 13 bases separated the two germline ends. Germline V gene lookup returns CDR1 SQVTM and CDR2 ANQGSEA. Written as DNA, the CDR3 is TGCAGCGTTGAAGGAGGAGGGTCTAGCTCTGGGGCCAACGTCCTGACTTTC. Residues: CSVEGGGSSSGANVLTF. The complete variable domain, with remaining parts taken from reference TRBV29-1 and TRBJ2-6, reads SAVISQKPSRDICQRGTSLTIQCQVDSQVTMMFWYRQQPGQSLTLIATANQGSEATYESGFVIDKFPISRPNLTFSTLTVSNMSPEDSSIYLCSVEGGGSSSGANVLTFGAGSRLTVL.

This chain connects TRBV11-2 to TRBJ2-7; D is undetermined. The CDR3 is made up of 13 amino acids. The V and J ends lost 3 bases and 6 bases respectively, with 12 bases between them. Per the germline V gene, CDR1 is SGHAT and CDR2 is FQNNGV. The CDR3 spells CASSLGRSGEQYF. CDR3 coding DNA: TGTGCCAGCAGCTTGGGCCGAAGTGGCGAGCAGTACTTC.

In this sample, this clone turned up a few times. CDR3 sequence: CAWRGLWETQYF. Here the CDR3 DNA reads TGTGCCTGGAGGGGCCTTTGGGAGACCCAGTACTTC. V usage is TRBV30 and J usage is TRBJ2-5; D remains ambiguous. The CDR3 runs 12 residues. Looked up from germline, CDR1 is GTSNPN and CDR2 is SVGIG (reference sequence). V gave up 3 bases and J gave up 5 bases, with 10 bases separating them.

A remark on this clone: This sample includes further DNA sequences coding for the same CDR3. The chain links TRBV7-2 to TRBJ2-1; 10 bases align to TRBD2. The ends lost 1 base at V and 4 bases at J; junction bases unmatched: 4. The CDR3 runs to 16 residues. Per germline, CDR1 SGHTA and CDR2 FQGNSA. CDR3 nucleotide sequence: TGTGCCAGCAGCTTAGGGACTAGCGGAACATACAATGAGCAGTTCTTC. Translation gives CASSLGTSGTYNEQFF. Full variable domain (remainder filled in from reference TRBV7-2 and TRBJ2-1): GAGVSQSPSNKVTEKGKDVELRCDPISGHTALYWYRQSLGQGLEFLIYFQGNSAPDKSGLPSDRFSAERTGGSVSTLTIQRTQQEDSAVYLCASSLGTSGTYNEQFFGPGTRLTVL.

This chain joins TRBV6-6 and TRBJ2-5, with D possibly matching TRBD2 (5 bases). V was pared by 8 bases and J by 5 bases, with 12 bases between. The germline V gene has CDR1 MNHNY and CDR2 SVGAGI (reference sequence). CDR3 length equals 12 residues. CDR3 DNA: TGTGCCAGCCAGCGGCCGGGCGAGACCCAGTACTTC. Translated, it gives CASQRPGETQYF.

This chain joins TRBV13 and TRBJ1-5; D call uncertain. The V end lost 0 bases, the J end lost 1 base, and 10 bases lay between the germline ends. Germline V gene sequence: CDR1 PRHDT, CDR2 FYEKMQ (reference sequence). This CDR3 spans 16 amino acids. The CDR3: CASSLGPGGSNQPQHF. As DNA, the CDR3 is TGTGCCAGCAGCTTAGGGCCCGGAGGAAGCAATCAGCCCCAGCATTTT. The entire variable domain, with the rest obtained from reference TRBV13 and TRBJ1-5, is as follows: AAGVIQSPRHLIKEKRETATLKCYPIPRHDTVYWYQQGPGQDPQFLISFYEKMQSDKGSIPDRFSAQQFSDYHSELNMSSLELGDSALYFCASSLGPGGSNQPQHFGDGTRLSIL.

The chain uses TRBV2 and TRBJ2-5; 13 bases match TRBD2. The J call may be faulty, since TRBJ2-7 better matches the DNA end. From germline, CDR1 is SNHLY and CDR2 FYNNEI. There are 16 residues in the CDR3. Here the CDR3 DNA reads TGTGCCACGCAGGGACTAGCGGGGCGGAGCTCCTACGAGCAGTACTTC. Its protein product is CATQGLAGRSSYEQYF.

The V call is TRBV27, the J call TRBJ2-7, with 8 bases that match TRBD2. Germline V gives CDR1 MNHEY, CDR2 SMNVEV (reference sequence). V was clipped by 5 bases and J by 1 base; unmatched bases: 7. This CDR3 is built from 15 residues. The chain's CDR3 is CASSPTLAGSYEQYF. DNA of the CDR3: TGTGCCAGCAGTCCAACTTTAGCGGGGTCCTACGAGCAGTACTTC.

V gene TRBV7-9 combines with J gene TRBJ2-7; D is unresolved. Germline V gene lookup returns CDR1 SEHNR and CDR2 FQNEAQ (reference sequence). The CDR3 has 13 residues. The germline V and J ends were trimmed by 5 bases and 0 bases, with 8 bases remaining between them. CDR3 DNA: TGTGCCAGCAGCCGTACAGTCTCCTACGAGCAGTACTTC. Protein: CASSRTVSYEQYF.

This chain joins TRBV28 and TRBJ2-7, with 9 positions matching TRBD1. The CDR3 spans 15 residues. The V and J ends lost 4 bases and 1 base, in that order; junction bases with no gene match: 5. Per the germline V gene, CDR1 is MDHEN and CDR2 is SYDVKM. DNA for the CDR3: TGTGCCAGCAGTTCCATCGGGACAGGGTCCTACGAGCAGTACTTC. It codes for CASSSIGTGSYEQYF.

The V and J genes are TRBV11-2 and TRBJ2-2; TRBD1 might be the D (7 bases). There are 18 residues in the CDR3. V was cut by 1 base and J by 2 bases, with 17 bases left in between. The germline V gene has CDR1 SGHAT and CDR2 FQNNGV. In nucleotides, the CDR3 is TGTGCCAGCAGCTTAGTGCAGGGGGGCTTAACTAACACCGGGGAGCTGTTTTTT. Protein product: CASSLVQGGLTNTGELFF.

This chain uses TRBV7-3 with TRBJ1-6, with D uncertain. CDR1 SGHTA and CDR2 FQGTGA come from the germline V gene. V was trimmed by 2 bases and J by 5 bases, leaving 4 bases between them. CDR3 length: 13 residues. CDR3 bases: TGTGCCAGCAGCTTAGGCAATAATTCACCCCTCCACTTT. Its translation: CASSLGNNSPLHF. The full variable domain, in which reference TRBV7-3 and TRBJ1-6 provide the parts outside the CDR3, is GAGVSQTPSNKVTEKGKYVELRCDPISGHTALYWYRQSLGQGPEFLIYFQGTGAADDSGLPNDRFFAVRPEGSVSTLKIQRTERGDSAVYLCASSLGNNSPLHFGNGTRLTVT.

The J gene is TRBJ2-7, the V gene TRBV15; D might be TRBD2 (6 bases). CDR1 and CDR2 (germline): LNHNV, YYDKDF (reference sequence). CDR3 length: 14 amino acids. Trimming shortened V by 4 bases and J by 0 bases, and 10 bases separated the two germline ends. This CDR3 reads CATSIGRSSYEQYF. For the CDR3, the DNA is TGTGCCACCAGCATTGGGAGGAGCTCCTACGAGCAGTACTTC.

V usage is TRBV27 and J usage is TRBJ2-7, with 7 bases lining up with TRBD1. V was pared by 6 bases and J by 9 bases, with 14 bases of the junction left unmatched. Germline CDR1 reads MNHEY; CDR2 reads SMNVEV (reference sequence). The CDR3 is 14 amino acids. CDR3 region: CASRPRTGLTGQYF. In DNA form, the CDR3 reads TGTGCCAGCAGACCTAGGACAGGACTTACGGGGCAGTACTTC.

The chain couples TRBV7-8 to TRBJ2-5; 12 positions agree with TRBD2. The closer fit of TRBJ2-7 to the DNA end suggests the J call may be wrong. Germline CDR1 is SGHVS and CDR2 is FQNEAQ. The CDR3 covers 15 residues. This CDR3 reads CASSSGGLAGYEQYF. The CDR3 DNA is TGTGCCAGCAGCTCTGGAGGACTAGCGGGGTACGAGCAGTACTTC.

The chain is built from TRBV28 and TRBJ2-7; TRBD1 matches 8 bases. Germline V gives CDR1 MDHEN, CDR2 SYDVKM. The CDR3 is 14 residues long. V was pared by 1 base and J by 2 bases, with 1 base of the junction left unmatched. The CDR3 loop is CASSLYRGAYEQYF. The DNA of the CDR3 is TGTGCCAGCAGTTTATACAGGGGGGCCTACGAGCAGTACTTC.

The chain combines TRBV27 with TRBJ2-7; perhaps TRBD1 as D (5 bases). V shed 2 bases and J shed 4 bases, with 12 bases lying between them. The CDR3 is 14 residues long. Germline CDR1 MNHEY, CDR2 SMNVEV (reference sequence). CDR3: CASSLSGAVYEQYF. CDR3 nucleotide sequence: TGTGCCAGCAGTTTAAGTGGGGCAGTATACGAGCAGTACTTC.

This clone showed up just once. The chain employs TRBV9 and TRBJ2-7, with 14 bases identical to TRBD2. Trimming removed 3 bases from V and 7 bases from J; junction bases left unmatched: 6. The CDR3 runs to 15 residues. Germline V lookup: CDR1 SGDLS, CDR2 YYNGEE. CDR3 region: CASSGLAGGPGEQYF. Here the CDR3 DNA reads TGTGCCAGCAGCGGACTAGCGGGGGGGCCGGGAGAGCAGTACTTC. The full variable domain, its missing parts supplied by reference TRBV9 and TRBJ2-7, is DSGVTQTPKHLITATGQRVTLRCSPRSGDLSVYWYQQSLDQGLQFLIQYYNGEERAKGNILERFSAQQFPDLHSELNLSSLELGDSALYFCASSGLAGGPGEQYFGPGTRLTVT.

Comment on this clone: One end of the junction is discordant with germline, which a read error may explain. V usage is TRBV5-1 and J usage is TRBJ1-1; D is possibly TRBD1 (5 bases). The CDR3 spans 13 residues. Looked up from germline, CDR1 is SGHRS and CDR2 is YFSETQ. This CDR3 reads CASSLAGLSTTLF. The DNA of the CDR3 is TGCGCCAGCAGCTTGGCAGGGCTATCAACTACTCTCTTT.

The chain recombines TRBV6-5 with TRBJ1-1; 7 bases align to TRBD1. Germline CDR1 reads MNHEY; CDR2 reads SVGAGI. V was pared by 5 bases and J by 4 bases, with 7 bases of the junction left unmatched. This CDR3 contains 14 residues. For the CDR3, the DNA is TGTGCCAGCAGTCCGGTTGCAGGGGGCACTGAAGCTTTCTTT. Its protein is CASSPVAGGTEAFF.

The chain couples TRBV7-3 to TRBJ1-6, with 8 positions matching TRBD1. Looked up from germline, CDR1 is SGHTA and CDR2 is FQGTGA. CDR3 length equals 15 residues. The trim removed 4 bases at V and 7 bases at J, leaving 6 bases unmatched. In nucleotides, the CDR3 is TGTGCCAGCAGCTCTGGACAGGGCGGGAATTCACCCCTCCACTTT. Translated, it gives CASSSGQGGNSPLHF.

This rearrangement joins TRBV6-1 to TRBJ2-2, with a weak D call TRBD2 (7 bases). This CDR3 has 15 residues. V was clipped by 7 bases and J by 6 bases, with 18 bases between them. The germline gives CDR1 MNHNS, CDR2 SASEGT. The CDR3: CASTRGAKGSGELFF. Here the CDR3 DNA reads TGTGCCAGCACACGGGGGGCCAAGGGGTCCGGGGAGCTGTTTTTT.

This chain connects TRBV4-1 to TRBJ2-1; D call uncertain. Germline loops: CDR1 MGHRA, CDR2 YSYEKL. This CDR3 has 18 amino acids. The germline V and J ends were trimmed by 4 bases and 0 bases, with 19 bases remaining between them. The CDR3 here is CASSRDSNAYSSYNEQFF. The CDR3, as DNA: TGCGCCAGCAGCCGAGACTCTAATGCGTATAGCTCCTACAATGAGCAGTTCTTC.

The CDR3 is CASSRGWGTEAFF. The CDR3, as DNA: TGTGCCAGCAGCCGCGGGTGGGGCACTGAAGCTTTCTTT. V gene TRBV7-3 combines with J gene TRBJ1-1; D remains ambiguous. The CDR3 spans 13 residues. V dropped 5 bases and J dropped 4 bases, with 11 bases sitting between them. Germline V gene lookup returns CDR1 SGHTA and CDR2 FQGTGA.

The J gene is TRBJ1-2, the V gene TRBV29-1; D uncertain. This CDR3 comprises 16 residues. Trimming left V 6 bases short and J 3 bases short, with 23 bases between. CDR1 SQVTM and CDR2 ANQGSEA come from the germline V gene. DNA for the CDR3: TGCAGCGTCCCCGCTAGAGCGGGGTTCGGGTACTATGGCTACACCTTC. Amino acids: CSVPARAGFGYYGYTF.